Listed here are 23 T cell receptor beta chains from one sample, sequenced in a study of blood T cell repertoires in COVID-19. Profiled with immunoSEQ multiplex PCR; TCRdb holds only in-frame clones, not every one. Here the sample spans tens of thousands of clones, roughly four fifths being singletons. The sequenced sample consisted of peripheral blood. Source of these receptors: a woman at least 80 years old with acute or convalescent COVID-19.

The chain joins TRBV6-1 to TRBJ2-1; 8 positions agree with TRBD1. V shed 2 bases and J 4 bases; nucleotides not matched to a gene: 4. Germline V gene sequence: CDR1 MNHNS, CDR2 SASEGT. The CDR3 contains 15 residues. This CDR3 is CASSETGGRYNEQFF. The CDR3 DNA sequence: TGTGCCAGCAGTGAAACAGGGGGTCGTTACAATGAGCAGTTCTTC.

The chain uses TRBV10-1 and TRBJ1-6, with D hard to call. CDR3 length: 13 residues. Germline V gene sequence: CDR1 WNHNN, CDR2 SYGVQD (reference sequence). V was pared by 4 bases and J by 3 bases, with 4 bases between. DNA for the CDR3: TGCGCCAGCAGTGGCAGCTATAATTCACCCCTCCACTTT. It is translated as CASSGSYNSPLHF.

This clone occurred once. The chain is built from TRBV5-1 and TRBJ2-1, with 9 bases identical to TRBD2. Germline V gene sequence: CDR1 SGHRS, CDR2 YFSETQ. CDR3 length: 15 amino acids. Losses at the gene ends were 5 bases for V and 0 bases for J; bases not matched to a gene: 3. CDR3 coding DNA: TGCGCCAGCAGGGCGGGGGGGAACTCCTACAATGAGCAGTTCTTC. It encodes CASRAGGNSYNEQFF.

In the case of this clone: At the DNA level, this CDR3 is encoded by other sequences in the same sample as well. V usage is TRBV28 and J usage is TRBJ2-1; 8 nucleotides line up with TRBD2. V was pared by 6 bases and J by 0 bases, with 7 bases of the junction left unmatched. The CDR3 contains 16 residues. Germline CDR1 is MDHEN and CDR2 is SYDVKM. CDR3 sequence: CASSSSGTSSYNEQFF. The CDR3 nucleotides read TGTGCCAGCAGCAGTAGCGGGACCAGCTCCTACAATGAGCAGTTCTTC.

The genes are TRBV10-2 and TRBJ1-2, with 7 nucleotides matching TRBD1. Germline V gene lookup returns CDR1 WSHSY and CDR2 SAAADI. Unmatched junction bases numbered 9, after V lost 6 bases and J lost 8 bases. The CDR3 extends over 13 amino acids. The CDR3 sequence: CASSQGQLQGYTF. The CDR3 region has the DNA TGCGCCAGCAGCCAGGGACAGCTCCAGGGCTACACCTTC.

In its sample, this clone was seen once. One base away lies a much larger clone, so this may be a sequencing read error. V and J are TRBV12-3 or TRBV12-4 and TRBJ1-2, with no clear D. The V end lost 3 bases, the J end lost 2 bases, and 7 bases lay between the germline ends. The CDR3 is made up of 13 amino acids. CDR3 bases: TGTGCCAGCAGTTTGTCCCGGAACTATGGCTACACCTTC. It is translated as CASSLSRNYGYTF.

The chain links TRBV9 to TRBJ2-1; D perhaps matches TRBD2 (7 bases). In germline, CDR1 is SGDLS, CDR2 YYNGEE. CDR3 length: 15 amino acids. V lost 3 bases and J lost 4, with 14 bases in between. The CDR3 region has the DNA TGTGCCAGCAGCGGAGGGGGGGCCCCTTACAATGAGCAGTTCTTC. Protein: CASSGGGAPYNEQFF.

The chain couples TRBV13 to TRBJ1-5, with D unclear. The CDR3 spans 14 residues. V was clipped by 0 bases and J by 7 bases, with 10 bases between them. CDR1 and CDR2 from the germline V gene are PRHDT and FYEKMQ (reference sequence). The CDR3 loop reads CASSLGTVGQPQHF. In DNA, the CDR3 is TGTGCCAGCAGCTTAGGGACCGTCGGGCAGCCCCAGCATTTT.

CDR3 DNA: TGTGCCAGTAGCCCCGGACAAGCCACTGAAGCTTTCTTT. Encoded protein: CASSPGQATEAFF. V usage is TRBV19 and J usage is TRBJ1-1, with D tentatively TRBD1 (5 bases). The V gene lost 6 bases and the J gene lost 4 bases, with 12 bases spanning the gap. The CDR3 consists of 13 residues. The germline V gene encodes CDR1 LNHDA and CDR2 SQIVND (reference sequence).

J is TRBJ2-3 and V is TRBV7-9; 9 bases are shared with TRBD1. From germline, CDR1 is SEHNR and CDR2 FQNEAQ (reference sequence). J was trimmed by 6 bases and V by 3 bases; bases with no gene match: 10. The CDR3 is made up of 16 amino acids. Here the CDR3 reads CASSFFLGTGKDTQYF. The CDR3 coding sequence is TGTGCCAGCAGCTTCTTCCTCGGGACAGGGAAGGATACGCAGTATTTT.

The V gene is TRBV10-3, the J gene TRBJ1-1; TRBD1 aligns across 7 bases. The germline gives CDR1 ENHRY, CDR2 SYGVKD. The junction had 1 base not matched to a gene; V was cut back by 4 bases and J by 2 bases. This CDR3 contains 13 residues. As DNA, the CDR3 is TGTGCCATCAGTGGGGACAGCAACACTGAAGCTTTCTTT. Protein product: CAISGDSNTEAFF.

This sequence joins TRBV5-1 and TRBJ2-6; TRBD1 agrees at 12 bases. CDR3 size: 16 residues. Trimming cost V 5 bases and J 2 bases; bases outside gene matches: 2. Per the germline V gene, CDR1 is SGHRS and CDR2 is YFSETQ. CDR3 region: CASRGQGAPGANVLTF. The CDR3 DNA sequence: TGCGCCAGCAGGGGACAGGGGGCGCCTGGGGCCAACGTCCTGACTTTC.

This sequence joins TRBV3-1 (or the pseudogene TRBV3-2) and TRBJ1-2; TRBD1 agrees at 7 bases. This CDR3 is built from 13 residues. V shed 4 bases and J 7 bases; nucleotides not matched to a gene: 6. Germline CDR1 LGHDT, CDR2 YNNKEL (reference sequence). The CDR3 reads CASSPTGFSGYTF. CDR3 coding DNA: TGTGCCAGCAGCCCGACAGGGTTCAGTGGCTACACCTTC.

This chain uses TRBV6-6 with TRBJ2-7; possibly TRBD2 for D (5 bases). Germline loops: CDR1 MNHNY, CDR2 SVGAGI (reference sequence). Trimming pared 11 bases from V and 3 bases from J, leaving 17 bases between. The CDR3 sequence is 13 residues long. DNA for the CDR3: TGTGCCGCATCCGCGGGCCCACTCTACGAGCAGTACTTC. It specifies CAASAGPLYEQYF.

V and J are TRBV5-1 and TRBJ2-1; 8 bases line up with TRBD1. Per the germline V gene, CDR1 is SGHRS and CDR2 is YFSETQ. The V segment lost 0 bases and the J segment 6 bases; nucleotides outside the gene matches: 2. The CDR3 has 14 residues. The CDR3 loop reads CASSLGTGSNEQFF. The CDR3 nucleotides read TGCGCCAGCAGCTTGGGGACAGGGAGCAATGAGCAGTTCTTC.

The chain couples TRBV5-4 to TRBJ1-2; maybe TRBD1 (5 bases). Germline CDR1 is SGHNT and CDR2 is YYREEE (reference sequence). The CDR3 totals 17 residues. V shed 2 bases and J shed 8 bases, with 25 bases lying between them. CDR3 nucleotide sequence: TGTGCCAGCAGCTTCCCCTCTGGGGCCCCTGGTGCTCGGGGCTACACCTTC. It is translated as CASSFPSGAPGARGYTF.

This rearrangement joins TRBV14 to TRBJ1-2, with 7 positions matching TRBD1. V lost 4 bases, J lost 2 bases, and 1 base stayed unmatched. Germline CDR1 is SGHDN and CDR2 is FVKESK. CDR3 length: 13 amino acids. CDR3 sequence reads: CASSPTGNYGYTF. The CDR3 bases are TGTGCCAGCAGCCCGACAGGGAACTATGGCTACACCTTC. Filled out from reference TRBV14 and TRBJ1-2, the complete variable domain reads EAGVTQFPSHSVIEKGQTVTLRCDPISGHDNLYWYRRVMGKEIKFLLHFVKESKQDESGMPNNRFLAERTGGTYSTLKVQPAELEDSGVYFCASSPTGNYGYTFGSGTRLTVV.

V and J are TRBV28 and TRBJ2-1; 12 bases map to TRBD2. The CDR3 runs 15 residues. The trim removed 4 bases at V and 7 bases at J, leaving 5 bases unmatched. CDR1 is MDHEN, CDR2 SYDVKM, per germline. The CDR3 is CASSWTSGNFNEQFF. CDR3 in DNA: TGTGCCAGCAGTTGGACTAGCGGGAATTTTAATGAGCAGTTCTTC.

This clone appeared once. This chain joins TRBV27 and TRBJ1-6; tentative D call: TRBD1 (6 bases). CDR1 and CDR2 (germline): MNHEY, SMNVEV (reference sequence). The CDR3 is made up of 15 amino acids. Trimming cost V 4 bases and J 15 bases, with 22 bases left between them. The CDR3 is CASSSPGSGEGGLHF. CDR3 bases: TGTGCCAGCAGTTCCCCGGGGAGCGGGGAGGGGGGCCTCCACTTT.

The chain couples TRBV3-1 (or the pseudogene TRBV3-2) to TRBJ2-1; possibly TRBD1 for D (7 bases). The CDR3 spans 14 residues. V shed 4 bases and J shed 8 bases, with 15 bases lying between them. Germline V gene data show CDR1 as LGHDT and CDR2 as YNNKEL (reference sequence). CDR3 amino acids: CASSLSGGGHEQFF. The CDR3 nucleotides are TGTGCCAGCAGCCTTAGCGGAGGGGGCCATGAGCAGTTCTTC.

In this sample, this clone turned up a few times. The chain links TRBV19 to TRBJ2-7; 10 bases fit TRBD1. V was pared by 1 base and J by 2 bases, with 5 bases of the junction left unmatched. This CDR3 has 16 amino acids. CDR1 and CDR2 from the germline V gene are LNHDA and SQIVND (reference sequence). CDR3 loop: CASSIVPGQGPYEQYF. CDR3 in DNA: TGTGCCAGTAGTATAGTCCCGGGACAGGGGCCCTACGAGCAGTACTTC.

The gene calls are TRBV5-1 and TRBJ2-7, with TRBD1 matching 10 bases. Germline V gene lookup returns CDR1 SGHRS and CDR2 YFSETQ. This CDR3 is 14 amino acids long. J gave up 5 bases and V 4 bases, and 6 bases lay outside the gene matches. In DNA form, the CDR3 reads TGCGCCAGCAGCGTGGGACAGGGGTACAACGAGCAGTACTTC. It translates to CASSVGQGYNEQYF.

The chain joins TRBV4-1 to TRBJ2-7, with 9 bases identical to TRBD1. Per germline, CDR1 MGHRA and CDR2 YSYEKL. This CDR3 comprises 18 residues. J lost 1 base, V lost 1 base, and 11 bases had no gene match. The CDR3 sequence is CASSQVLVGQGSSYEQYF. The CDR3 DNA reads TGCGCCAGCAGCCAAGTCCTAGTAGGACAGGGGTCATCCTACGAGCAGTACTTC.